This T cell receptor beta chain was sequenced in a study of T cells in Graves' hyperthyroidism and ophthalmopathy. To note about this clonotype: The antigen remains undetermined.

General observations from the study: Separation of ophthalmopathy from stable hyperthyroidism was achieved by a 13 V-J model. Most clonotypes expanded in the thyroid (above 0.001) were also present in blood.

Amplified TCR beta CDR3 regions derived from RNA transcripts. TCR CDR3 regions were first amplified by RT-PCR with HTBI primers. TCRdb re-called the multiplex PCR reads through MiXCR, storing one row per CDR3 protein. The sample records about 410,000 distinct CDR3 sequences, about 15% being singletons. Germline CDR1 reads SGDLS; CDR2 reads YYNGEE. The CDR3 is 15 residues long. Trimming removed 1 base from V and 2 bases from J, with 11 bases in between. The chain carries TRBV9 and TRBJ2-3; D is perhaps TRBD1 or TRBD2 (6 bases each). The sequencing input was blood. The sequence was collected from a woman between 25 and 40 years old with Graves' ophthalmopathy. CDR3 DNA: TGTGCCAGCAGCGTAACTGGGGGGCACACAGATACGCAGTATTTT. Protein sequence: CASSVTGGHTDTQYF.